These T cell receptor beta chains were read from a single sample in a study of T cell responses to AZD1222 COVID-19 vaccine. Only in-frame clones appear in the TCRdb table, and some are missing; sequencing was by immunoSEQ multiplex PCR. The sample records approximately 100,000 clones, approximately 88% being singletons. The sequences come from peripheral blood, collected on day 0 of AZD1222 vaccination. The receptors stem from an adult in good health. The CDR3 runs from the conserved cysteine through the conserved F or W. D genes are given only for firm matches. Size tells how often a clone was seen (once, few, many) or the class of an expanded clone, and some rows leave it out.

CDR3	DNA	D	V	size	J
CASSYSTSGGDTDTQYF	TGTGCCAGCAGTTACTCGACTAGCGGGGGGGACACAGATACGCAGTATTTT	TRBD2	TRBV6-2/TRBV6-3	NA	TRBJ2-3
CASSLAGAPGPQHF	TGCGCCAGCAGCTTGGCCGGTGCGCCTGGGCCCCAGCATTTT	NA	TRBV5-1	NA	TRBJ1-5
CASSSRDRKVYEQYF	TGTGCCAGCAGCTCCCGGGACAGAAAGGTCTACGAGCAGTACTTC	TRBD1	TRBV13	once	TRBJ2-7
CASSAGGYVGYTF	TGTGCCAGCAGTGCAGGGGGTTATGTTGGCTACACCTTC	TRBD1	TRBV2	NA	TRBJ1-2
CSARLGDGYTF	TGCAGTGCTAGATTGGGAGATGGCTACACCTTC	NA	TRBV20-1	NA	TRBJ1-2
CASSLVGPGNTIYF	TGTGCCAGCAGCTTAGTAGGGCCTGGGAACACCATATATTTT	NA	TRBV11-2	NA	TRBJ1-3
CASSYSGELQPQHF	TGTGCCAGCAGTTACTCAGGGGAACTTCAGCCCCAGCATTTT	NA	TRBV6-5	NA	TRBJ1-5
CASSVEPSRTGELFF	TGTGCCAGCAGCGTAGAGCCTAGCAGGACCGGGGAGCTGTTTTTT	NA	TRBV9	NA	TRBJ2-2
CASSLDIKAFF	TGTGCCAGCAGCTTAGACATTAAAGCTTTCTTT	NA	TRBV11-2	NA	TRBJ1-1
CASSLPHPRETYGYTF	TGTGCCAGCAGTTTACCCCACCCGAGGGAGACCTATGGCTACACCTTC	NA	TRBV28	NA	TRBJ1-2
CASRGQDTHPYEQYF	TGTGCCAGCAGGGGACAGGACACCCACCCCTACGAGCAGTACTTC	TRBD1	TRBV6-5	NA	TRBJ2-7
CASSNGLAGGTDTQYF	TGTGCCAGCAGCAACGGACTAGCGGGAGGGACAGATACGCAGTATTTT	TRBD2	TRBV4-2	once	TRBJ2-3
CASSSTYEQYF	TGTGCCAGCAGTTCGACCTACGAGCAGTACTTC	NA	TRBV28	NA	TRBJ2-7
CASSAGQYGGQNSPLHF	TGCGCCAGCAGCGCAGGACAGTACGGGGGGCAAAATTCACCCCTCCACTTT	NA	TRBV5-1	NA	TRBJ1-6
CASSPSGTSLQETQYF	TGTGCCAGCAGTCCAAGCGGGACTTCCCTTCAAGAGACCCAGTACTTC	TRBD2	TRBV28	NA	TRBJ2-5
CASSSYRQYEQYF	TGTGCCAGCAGCTCGTATAGGCAATACGAGCAGTACTTC	NA	TRBV5-4	NA	TRBJ2-7
CASSPRTGGSYEQYF	TGTGCCAGTAGTCCCCGGACAGGGGGTTCCTACGAGCAGTACTTC	TRBD1	TRBV19	NA	TRBJ2-7
CASSLYRDGEQFF	TGTGCCAGCAGCTTATACAGGGACGGTGAGCAGTTCTTC	NA	TRBV7-9	NA	TRBJ2-1
CASRTNSPQGWSYTF	TGTGCCAGCAGGACGAATAGTCCACAGGGATGGAGCTACACCTTC	NA	TRBV6-5	NA	TRBJ1-2
CASGWQVEDGYTF	TGTGCCAGCGGTTGGCAGGTTGAGGATGGCTACACCTTC	NA	TRBV2	NA	TRBJ1-2
CASSKGEVPYEQYF	TGTGCCAGCAGCAAAGGGGAAGTTCCCTACGAGCAGTACTTC	NA	TRBV21-1	NA	TRBJ2-7
CASSFRESSYEQYF	TGTGCCAGCAGCTTCAGGGAATCCTCCTACGAGCAGTACTTC	NA	TRBV7-9	few	TRBJ2-7
CASGQGPPSGNTIYF	TGTGCCAGCGGACAGGGACCTCCGAGCGGAAACACCATATATTTT	TRBD1	TRBV6-6	NA	TRBJ1-3
CASSLTSGRPGEQFF	TGTGCCAGCAGCTTAACGAGCGGGAGACCCGGTGAGCAGTTCTTC	TRBD2	TRBV7-9	NA	TRBJ2-1
CASSPGGTSADTQYF	TGTGCCAGCAGCCCGGGGGGGACTAGCGCGGATACGCAGTATTTT	TRBD2	TRBV7-9	NA	TRBJ2-3
CASSKPGQGPHEQYF	TGTGCCAGCAGCAAACCGGGACAGGGTCCCCACGAGCAGTACTTC	TRBD1	TRBV6-5	NA	TRBJ2-7